This TCR beta chain was profiled in a study of T cells after yellow fever vaccination. Study details: Fractions with few cells were prepared using SMART-Seq v4 Ultra Low Input.

Trimming took off 4 bases at V and 6 bases at J, with 9 bases between the two ends. The CDR3 totals 13 residues. The germline V gene encodes CDR1 MGHDK and CDR2 SYGVNS. The study's findings and limits: Researchers cautioned that FACS-sorted repertoires could harbor abundant clonotypes contaminating from the bulk population. Re-detected after boosting: most primary clones, 96% of CD4 and under 90% of CD8.

This clonotype was observed a handful of times. What it recognizes is unknown. For TCR, cDNA came from 5'RACE template switching, which added a universal primer site and UMIs. TCRdb processed the 5' RACE reads anew with MiXCR; each CDR3 protein has one entry. The sample has about 630,000 distinct CDR3 sequences; approximately 13% are singletons. This clonotype originated in a man aged 25 to 40 who received the YFV17D yellow fever vaccine. Sequenced here: PBMCs, sampled on the day of the yellow fever booster vaccination. The chain has TRBV25-1 and TRBJ2-2; D call uncertain. Here the CDR3 DNA reads TGTGCCAGCAGTGGATTCCTATCCGGGGAGCTGTTTTTT. Its translation: CASSGFLSGELFF. The whole variable domain, remainder taken from reference TRBV25-1 and TRBJ2-2, is EADIYQTPRYLVIGTGKKITLECSQTMGHDKMYWYQQDPGMELHLIHYSYGVNSTEKGDLSSESTVSRIRTEHFPLTLESARPSHTSQYLCASSGFLSGELFFGEGSRLTVL.